This entry is about one T cell receptor (beta chain). The data stem from a study of control samples from healthy donors and cancer patients. The V and J ends lost 0 bases and 4 bases respectively, with 7 bases between them. This CDR3 has 14 residues. Germline assignment: CDR1 MNHEY and CDR2 SVGAGI. This table comes from immunoSEQ multiplex PCR, and its TCRdb copy is limited to in-frame clones, with some not included. The profile covers about 180,000 clones, with around 91% appearing a single time and approximately 1.5% taken by the ten largest. Sequencing was performed on blood. The source is a woman between 45 and 60 years old in good health. The chain links TRBV6-5 to TRBJ1-5, with no clear D. The CDR3 DNA follows: TGTGCCAGCAGTTACTCGGGGTGGAATCAGCCCCAGCATTTT. It encodes CASSYSGWNQPQHF.